This T cell receptor beta chain was sequenced during a study of blood T cell repertoires in COVID-19. Whole-study context: There were acute and convalescent COVID-19 samples, and they came from the United States, Italy and Spain.

Assay used: immunoSEQ multiplex PCR; TCRdb lists only in-frame clones, some missing. The sample holds fewer than 250,000 clones; around 91% are singletons and the top ten take about 5%. Trimming cost V 1 base and J 5 bases, with 21 bases left between them. This CDR3 has 17 amino acids. From germline, CDR1 is SGHRS and CDR2 YFSETQ. The TCR comes from a woman in her 40s with acute or convalescent COVID-19. Sequenced material: peripheral blood. The chain recombines TRBV5-1 with TRBJ2-5, with D perhaps TRBD1 (6 bases). The CDR3 sequence: CASSLTRDRSWGETQYF. The DNA for the CDR3 is TGCGCCAGCAGCTTGACCCGAGACAGGAGTTGGGGCGAGACCCAGTACTTC.